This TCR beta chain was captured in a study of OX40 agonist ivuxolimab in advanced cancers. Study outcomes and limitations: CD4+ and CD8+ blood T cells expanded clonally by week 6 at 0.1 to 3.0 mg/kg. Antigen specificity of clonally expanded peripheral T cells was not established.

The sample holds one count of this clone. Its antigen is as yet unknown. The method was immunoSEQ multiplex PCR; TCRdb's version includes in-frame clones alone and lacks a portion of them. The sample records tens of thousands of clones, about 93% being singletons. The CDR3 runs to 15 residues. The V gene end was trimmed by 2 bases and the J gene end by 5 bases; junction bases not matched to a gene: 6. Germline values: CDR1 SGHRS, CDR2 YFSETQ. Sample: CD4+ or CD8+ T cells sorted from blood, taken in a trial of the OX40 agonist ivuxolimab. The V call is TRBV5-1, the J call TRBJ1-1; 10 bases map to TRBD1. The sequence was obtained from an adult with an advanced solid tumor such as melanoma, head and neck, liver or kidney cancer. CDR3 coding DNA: TGCGCCAGCAGCTTAGGACAGGGGGGGAGGACTGAAGCTTTCTTT. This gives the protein CASSLGQGGRTEAFF.